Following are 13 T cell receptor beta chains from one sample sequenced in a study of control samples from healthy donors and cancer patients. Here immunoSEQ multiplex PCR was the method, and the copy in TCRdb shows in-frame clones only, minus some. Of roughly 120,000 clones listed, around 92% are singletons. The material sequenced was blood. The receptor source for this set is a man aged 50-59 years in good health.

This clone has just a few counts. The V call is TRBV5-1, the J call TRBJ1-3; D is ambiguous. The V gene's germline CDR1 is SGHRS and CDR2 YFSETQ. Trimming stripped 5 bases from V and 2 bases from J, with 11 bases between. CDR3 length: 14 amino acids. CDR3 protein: CASSWDTPGNTIYF. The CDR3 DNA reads TGCGCCAGCAGTTGGGATACTCCTGGAAACACCATATATTTT.

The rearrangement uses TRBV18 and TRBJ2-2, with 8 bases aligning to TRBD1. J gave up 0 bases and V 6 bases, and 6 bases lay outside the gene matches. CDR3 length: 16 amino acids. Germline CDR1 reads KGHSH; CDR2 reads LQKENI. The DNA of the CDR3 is TGTGCCAGCTCCCCTACAGGGGGAACGAACACCGGGGAGCTGTTTTTT. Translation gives CASSPTGGTNTGELFF.

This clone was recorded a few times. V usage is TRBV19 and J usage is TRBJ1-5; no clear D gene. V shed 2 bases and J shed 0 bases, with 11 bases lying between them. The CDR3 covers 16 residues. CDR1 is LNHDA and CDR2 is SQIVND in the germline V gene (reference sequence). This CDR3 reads CASSINRETSNQPQHF. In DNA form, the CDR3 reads TGTGCCAGTAGTATAAATAGGGAGACTAGCAATCAGCCCCAGCATTTT.

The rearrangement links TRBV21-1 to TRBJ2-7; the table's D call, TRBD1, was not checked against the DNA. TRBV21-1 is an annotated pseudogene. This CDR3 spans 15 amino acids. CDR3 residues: CASLPLWTEHYEQYF. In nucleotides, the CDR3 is TGTGCCAGCCTCCCCCTTTGGACAGAACACTACGAGCAGTACTTC.

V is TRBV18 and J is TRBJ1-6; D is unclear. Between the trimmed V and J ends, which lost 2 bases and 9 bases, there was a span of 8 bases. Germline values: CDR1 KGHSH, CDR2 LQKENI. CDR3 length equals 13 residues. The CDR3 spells CASSPSMGSPLHF. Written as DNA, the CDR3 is TGTGCCAGCTCACCATCCATGGGTTCACCCCTCCACTTT.

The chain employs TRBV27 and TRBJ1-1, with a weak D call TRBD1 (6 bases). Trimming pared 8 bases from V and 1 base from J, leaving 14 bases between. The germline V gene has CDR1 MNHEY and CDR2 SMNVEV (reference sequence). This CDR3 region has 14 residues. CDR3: CASLPGGANTEAFF. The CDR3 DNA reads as TGTGCCAGCCTGCCTGGGGGGGCGAACACTGAAGCTTTCTTT.

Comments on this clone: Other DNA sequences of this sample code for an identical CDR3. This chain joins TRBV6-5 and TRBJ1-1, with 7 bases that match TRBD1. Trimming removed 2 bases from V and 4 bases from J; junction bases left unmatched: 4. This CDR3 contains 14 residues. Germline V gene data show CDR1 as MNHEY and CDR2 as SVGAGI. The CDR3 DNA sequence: TGTGCCAGCAGTTACAGGGGGCAGGGCACTGAAGCTTTCTTT. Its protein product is CASSYRGQGTEAFF.

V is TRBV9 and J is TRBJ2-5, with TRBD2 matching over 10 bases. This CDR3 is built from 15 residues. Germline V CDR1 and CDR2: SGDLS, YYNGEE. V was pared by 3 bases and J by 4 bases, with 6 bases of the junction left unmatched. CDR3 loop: CASSAAGGQGETQYF. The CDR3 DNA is TGTGCCAGCAGCGCAGCGGGGGGGCAGGGAGAGACCCAGTACTTC. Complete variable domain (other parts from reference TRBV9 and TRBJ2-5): DSGVTQTPKHLITATGQRVTLRCSPRSGDLSVYWYQQSLDQGLQFLIQYYNGEERAKGNILERFSAQQFPDLHSELNLSSLELGDSALYFCASSAAGGQGETQYFGPGTRLLVL.

The CDR3 coding sequence is TGTGCCAGTACCCCCGGCGCGGGTACTGAAGCTTTCTTT. This encodes CASTPGAGTEAFF. The chain joins TRBV19 to TRBJ1-1; D remains ambiguous. This CDR3 has 13 residues. Germline V gene sequence: CDR1 LNHDA, CDR2 SQIVND (reference sequence). Trimming cost V 7 bases and J 5 bases, with 14 bases left between them.

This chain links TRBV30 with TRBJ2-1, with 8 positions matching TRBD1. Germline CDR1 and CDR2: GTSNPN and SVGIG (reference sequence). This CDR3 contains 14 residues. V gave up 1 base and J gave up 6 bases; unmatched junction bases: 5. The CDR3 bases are TGTGCCTGGAGTGAGGCGACAGGGGTCAATGAGCAGTTCTTC. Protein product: CAWSEATGVNEQFF.

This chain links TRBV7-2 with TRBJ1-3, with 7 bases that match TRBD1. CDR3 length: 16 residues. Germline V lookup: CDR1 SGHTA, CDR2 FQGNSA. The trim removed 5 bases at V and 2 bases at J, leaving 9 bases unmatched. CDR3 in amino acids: CASSPRQGNTGNTIYF. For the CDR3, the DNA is TGTGCCAGCAGCCCGAGACAGGGCAATACTGGAAACACCATATATTTT. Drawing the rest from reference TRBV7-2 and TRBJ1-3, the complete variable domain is GAGVSQSPSNKVTEKGKDVELRCDPISGHTALYWYRQSLGQGLEFLIYFQGNSAPDKSGLPSDRFSAERTGGSVSTLTIQRTQQEDSAVYLCASSPRQGNTGNTIYFGEGSWLTVV.

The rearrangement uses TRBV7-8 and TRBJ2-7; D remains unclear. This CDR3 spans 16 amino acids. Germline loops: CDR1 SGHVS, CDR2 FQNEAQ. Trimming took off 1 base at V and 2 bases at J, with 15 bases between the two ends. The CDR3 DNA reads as TGTGCCAGCAGCTTAGATCTCCCGGATCAAGCCTACGAGCAGTACTTC. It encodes CASSLDLPDQAYEQYF.

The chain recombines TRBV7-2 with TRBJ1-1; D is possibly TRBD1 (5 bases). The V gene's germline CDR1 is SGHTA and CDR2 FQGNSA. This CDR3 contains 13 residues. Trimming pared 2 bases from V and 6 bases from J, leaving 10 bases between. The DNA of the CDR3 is TGTGCCAGCAGCTTACTCAGGGAGGCTGAAGCTTTCTTT. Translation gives CASSLLREAEAFF.